The 27 T cell receptor beta chains reported below all come from one sample, sequenced in a study of blood T cell repertoires in COVID-19. The table came from immunoSEQ multiplex PCR; TCRdb's copy has only in-frame clones and leaves some out. The table includes 120,000 or so clones, 85% to 90% detected once. Specimen: peripheral blood. The source is a woman aged 80 or older with acute or convalescent COVID-19.

This chain joins TRBV10-3 and TRBJ2-2; D might be TRBD1 (6 bases). CDR1 is ENHRY and CDR2 is SYGVKD in the germline V gene. There are 15 residues in the CDR3. V gave up 3 bases and J gave up 3 bases, with 11 bases separating them. CDR3 DNA sequence: TGTGCCATCAGTGAACAGGGTATGGACACCGGGGAGCTGTTTTTT. It is translated as CAISEQGMDTGELFF.

This clone was seen only a few times. This rearrangement joins TRBV9 to TRBJ1-4; weak D call: TRBD1 (6 bases). The germline CDR1 and CDR2 sequences are SGDLS and YYNGEE. V gave up 0 bases and J gave up 0 bases, with 12 bases separating them. The length of the CDR3 is 17 residues. The CDR3 nucleotides are TGTGCCAGCAGCGTAGGTCAGGGGAGAGCAACTAATGAAAAACTGTTTTTT. Residues: CASSVGQGRATNEKLFF.

This chain links TRBV5-5 with TRBJ1-1, with 8 bases fitting TRBD1. The CDR3 is 14 residues long. Germline trimming cut 4 bases from V and 5 bases from J; bases unmatched to any gene: 7. Germline CDR1 reads SGHKS; CDR2 reads YYEKEE (reference sequence). The CDR3 bases are TGTGCCAGCAGCCCCGACAGGGGAAGGACTGAAGCTTTCTTT. It translates to CASSPDRGRTEAFF.

The chain joins TRBV20-1 to TRBJ1-2; D not certain. Germline-derived CDR1 and CDR2 are DFQATT and SNEGSKA (reference sequence). The CDR3 is 9 residues long. The CDR3, as DNA: TGCAGCGCAGGCGATGGCTACACCTTC. Translating it yields CSAGDGYTF.

As regards this clone: Other DNA variants within this sample encode the same CDR3. The chain links TRBV27 to TRBJ2-7; 8 nucleotides match TRBD1. Germline V gives CDR1 MNHEY, CDR2 SMNVEV (reference sequence). Unmatched junction bases numbered 23, after V lost 6 bases and J lost 7 bases. This CDR3 is built from 18 residues. CDR3 in amino acids: CASSPPRGLLGSVYEQYF. CDR3 in DNA: TGTGCCAGCAGCCCCCCCAGGGGGCTTTTGGGGTCAGTGTATGAGCAGTACTTC.

V is TRBV5-1 and J is TRBJ1-1; 10 bases align to TRBD1. V lost 2 bases, J lost 6 bases, and 4 bases stayed unmatched. The CDR3 is 14 amino acids. Germline values: CDR1 SGHRS, CDR2 YFSETQ. The CDR3 DNA sequence: TGCGCCAGCAGCTTCGGACAGGGGGTAGCTGAAGCTTTCTTT. Translation: CASSFGQGVAEAFF. Using reference TRBV5-1 and TRBJ1-1 for the parts outside the CDR3, the full variable domain is KAGVTQTPRYLIKTRGQQVTLSCSPISGHRSVSWYQQTPGQGLQFLFEYFSETQRNKGNFPGRFSGRQFSNSRSEMNVSTLELGDSALYLCASSFGQGVAEAFFGQGTRLTVV.

The rearrangement links TRBV12-5 to TRBJ2-5; D is unresolved. This CDR3 contains 12 residues. Between the trimmed V and J ends, which lost 2 bases and 3 bases, there was a span of 4 bases. Looked up from germline, CDR1 is LGHNT and CDR2 is FRNRAP. The CDR3 coding sequence is TGTGCTAGTGGTTTGTTCGAAGAGACCCAGTACTTC. It encodes CASGLFEETQYF.

As regards this clone: This may arise from a read error, as a much more abundant clone is one base away. The chain recombines TRBV2 with TRBJ1-4, with 7 bases matching TRBD1. Looked up from germline, CDR1 is SNHLY and CDR2 is FYNNEI. There are 16 residues in the CDR3. In DNA, the CDR3 is TGTACCAGCAGCGCGAGAGGACAGGCAACTAATGAAAAACTGTTTTTT. This gives the protein CTSSARGQATNEKLFF.

The chain uses TRBV25-1 and TRBJ1-1; D possibly corresponds to TRBD1 (6 bases). This CDR3 contains 18 residues. V was pared by 0 bases and J by 5 bases, with 22 bases between. Germline assignment: CDR1 MGHDK and CDR2 SYGVNS. As DNA, the CDR3 is TGTGCCAGCAGTGAATACGACAGGACCGCCGAAGGGTGGACTGAAGCTTTCTTT. Its protein is CASSEYDRTAEGWTEAFF.

This clone has just one count. The chain is built from TRBV28 and TRBJ2-2, with 7 bases identical to TRBD2. The CDR3 runs to 14 residues. Unmatched junction bases numbered 9, after V lost 8 bases and J lost 6 bases. Germline V lookup: CDR1 MDHEN, CDR2 SYDVKM. CDR3 region: CASGILARPGELFF. CDR3 coding DNA: TGTGCCAGCGGTATACTAGCGCGCCCCGGGGAGCTGTTTTTT.

The chain is built from TRBV5-5 and TRBJ1-1; D possibly corresponds to TRBD1 (5 bases). The CDR3 totals 13 residues. Trimming cost V 5 bases and J 5 bases, with 13 bases left between them. CDR1 is SGHKS and CDR2 is YYEKEE in the germline V gene (reference sequence). CDR3 sequence: CASRRGSPTEAFF. CDR3 bases: TGTGCCAGCAGGCGGGGGTCCCCTACTGAAGCTTTCTTT.

The rearrangement uses TRBV19 and TRBJ1-2; 8 bases agree with TRBD1. Trimming cost V 6 bases and J 5 bases; bases outside gene matches: 8. The germline V gene encodes CDR1 LNHDA and CDR2 SQIVND (reference sequence). The CDR3 covers 14 residues. CDR3 sequence: CASRPSDRGYGYTF. CDR3 DNA sequence: TGTGCCAGTAGGCCGAGCGACAGGGGATATGGCTACACCTTC.

The V and J genes are TRBV18 and TRBJ2-1, with D possibly TRBD1 on 6 matching bases. Germline values: CDR1 KGHSH, CDR2 LQKENI. V was pared by 8 bases and J by 3 bases, with 14 bases between. This CDR3 is 14 amino acids long. This CDR3 reads CASTDRPNYNEQFF. The CDR3 coding sequence is TGTGCCAGCACGGACAGACCAAACTACAATGAGCAGTTCTTC.

CDR3 in amino acids: CASSYLRAGANVLTF. The CDR3 DNA sequence: TGTGCCAGCAGTTATCTACGCGCCGGGGCCAACGTCCTGACTTTC. The rearrangement joins TRBV6-5 to TRBJ2-6; D is unresolved. The CDR3 is 15 residues long. The V end was cut by 3 bases, the J end by 4 bases, with 10 bases between. CDR1 MNHEY and CDR2 SVGAGI come from the germline V gene.

The V and J genes are TRBV5-1 and TRBJ1-3, with 7 bases identical to TRBD1. The CDR3 consists of 15 residues. V lost 6 bases to trimming and J lost 3 bases; unmatched junction nucleotides: 9. Germline CDR1 and CDR2: SGHRS and YFSETQ. Here the CDR3 DNA reads TGCGCCAGCACCCTCTCTGGACAGGATGGAAACACCATATATTTT. Translating gives CASTLSGQDGNTIYF.

In regard to this clone: Other nucleotide sequences from this sample produce the same CDR3. The CDR3 reads CASSSGQSAEAFF. The CDR3 DNA follows: TGTGCCAGCAGTTCGGGACAGTCGGCGGAAGCTTTCTTT. This chain joins TRBV28 and TRBJ1-1, with 7 bases fitting TRBD1. The junction had 7 bases not matched to a gene; V was cut back by 4 bases and J by 8 bases. Germline lookup yields CDR1 MDHEN and CDR2 SYDVKM. The CDR3 is 13 residues long.

V and J are TRBV2 and TRBJ1-4; 8 bases agree with TRBD1. The CDR3 covers 15 residues. V trimming: 6 bases; J trimming: 17 bases; junction bases outside the gene matches: 20. Germline V lookup: CDR1 SNHLY, CDR2 FYNNEI. DNA for the CDR3: TGTGCCAGCAGCGCTTCACCCGGACAGGGAGTTTCTCGTTTTTTT. Translated: CASSASPGQGVSRFF.

This clone was seen just once. The chain uses TRBV10-3 and TRBJ2-1, with D perhaps matching TRBD2 (7 bases). The CDR3 spans 15 residues. Germline lookup yields CDR1 ENHRY and CDR2 SYGVKD. V was clipped by 3 bases and J by 5 bases, with 14 bases between them. In DNA, the CDR3 is TGTGCCATCAGTGACGCGGCGGGGGCCAACAATGAGCAGTTCTTC. This gives the protein CAISDAAGANNEQFF.

This clone was observed once. The J gene is TRBJ1-3, the V gene TRBV7-2; D unresolved. Per the germline V gene, CDR1 is SGHTA and CDR2 is FQGNSA. This CDR3 contains 12 residues. V lost 2 bases to trimming and J lost 7 bases, with 6 bases between them. Written as DNA, the CDR3 is TGTGCCAGCAGCTTATTTCTGAACACCATATATTTT. Its translation is CASSLFLNTIYF.

This chain uses TRBV5-5 with TRBJ1-3; no clear D gene. The germline CDR1 and CDR2 sequences are SGHKS and YYEKEE (reference sequence). This CDR3 has 15 amino acids. Trimming shortened V by 2 bases and J by 0 bases, and 9 bases separated the two germline ends. This CDR3 reads CASSFASSSGNTIYF. The CDR3 region has the DNA TGTGCCAGCAGCTTCGCCAGTTCCTCTGGAAACACCATATATTTT. Full variable domain (outside the CDR3, taken from reference TRBV5-5 and TRBJ1-3): DAGVTQSPTHLIKTRGQQVTLRCSPISGHKSVSWYQQVLGQGPQFIFQYYEKEERGRGNFPDRFSARQFPNYSSELNVNALLLGDSALYLCASSFASSSGNTIYFGEGSWLTVV.

The rearrangement links TRBV7-9 to TRBJ2-3, with 8 nucleotides matching TRBD2. The CDR3 is 13 amino acids. Germline trimming cut 10 bases from V and 1 base from J; bases unmatched to any gene: 4. Germline CDR1 SEHNR, CDR2 FQNEAQ (reference sequence). In DNA, the CDR3 is TGTGCCACCGATAGCGGGGGCACAGATACGCAGTATTTT. It is translated as CATDSGGTDTQYF. Full variable domain (missing parts from reference TRBV7-9 and TRBJ2-3): DTGVSQNPRHKITKRGQNVTFRCDPISEHNRLYWYRQTLGQGPEFLTYFQNEAQLEKSRLLSDRFSAERPKGSFSTLEIQRTEQGDSAMYLCATDSGGTDTQYFGPGTRLTVL.

The chain links TRBV20-1 to TRBJ2-7; D unclear. V lost 1 base, J lost 3 bases, and 4 bases lay in between. Germline V gene data show CDR1 as DFQATT and CDR2 as SNEGSKA (reference sequence). The CDR3 covers 11 residues. The CDR3 DNA reads as TGCAGTGCTAGAGTCAACTACGAGCAGTACTTC. This encodes CSARVNYEQYF.

This chain links TRBV5-4 with TRBJ1-2; possibly TRBD1 for D (5 bases). The CDR3 is made up of 15 amino acids. Germline V CDR1 and CDR2: SGHNT, YYREEE (reference sequence). V was trimmed by 4 bases and J by 8 bases, leaving 21 bases between them. The CDR3, as DNA: TGTGCCAGCAGCCCCCTGTGGGACTCTCCCGGCGGCTACACCTTC. Translated: CASSPLWDSPGGYTF.

Written as DNA, the CDR3 is TGTGCCAGTACAGGGTCAGGAAACACCATATATTTT. Translated: CASTGSGNTIYF. V is TRBV19 and J is TRBJ1-3; tentatively, D is TRBD1 (5 bases). Trimming took off 7 bases at V and 4 bases at J, with 8 bases between the two ends. CDR1 and CDR2 from the germline V gene are LNHDA and SQIVND (reference sequence). This CDR3 comprises 12 residues. The variable domain in full, with the rest retrieved from reference TRBV19 and TRBJ1-3, is DGGITQSPKYLFRKEGQNVTLSCEQNLNHDAMYWYRQDPGQGLRLIYYSQIVNDFQKGDIAEGYSVSREKKESFPLTVTSAQKNPTAFYLCASTGSGNTIYFGEGSWLTVV.

This clone has only one observation. The genes are TRBV2 and TRBJ1-5; TRBD1 matches at 8 bases. Per the germline V gene, CDR1 is SNHLY and CDR2 is FYNNEI. The CDR3 consists of 14 residues. The trim removed 9 bases at V and 4 bases at J, leaving 8 bases unmatched. CDR3 bases: TGTGCCAGTTCAGGACAGGGAACTAATCAGCCCCAGCATTTT. Amino acid sequence: CASSGQGTNQPQHF.

The rearrangement joins TRBV6-5 to TRBJ1-5; the D is unclear. The length of the CDR3 is 13 residues. V lost 5 bases and J 11 bases, leaving 16 bases between the germline ends. Germline V gene sequence: CDR1 MNHEY, CDR2 SVGAGI. In DNA, the CDR3 is TGTGCCAGCAGTCCCCCTCACAGTTCAGCCCAGCATTTT. Its translation: CASSPPHSSAQHF.

This sequence joins TRBV5-5 and TRBJ1-1, with D unresolved. The CDR3 is 11 amino acids. CDR1 and CDR2 (germline): SGHKS, YYEKEE (reference sequence). Deletions cut 2 bases from V and 7 bases from J, with 6 bases between. For the CDR3, the DNA is TGTGCCAGCAGCTTTACGGGTGAAGCTTTCTTT. Its translation is CASSFTGEAFF.